The sequence of this T cell receptor (beta chain) was determined in a study of human T cells and chemical hapten exposure. The overall study: After 6 days, upper back 0.01% DPC patch tests were scored.

The sample holds a few counts of this clonotype. Its matching antigen is unknown. Time point: patch test 3, about 24 weeks after DPC sensitization. The sample's treatment: therapeutic diphenylcyclopropenone sensitization with weekly scalp DPC. Germline trimming cut 0 bases from V and 4 bases from J; bases unmatched to any gene: 13. CDR3 length: 18 residues. CDR1 is SGHTA and CDR2 is FQGTGA in the germline V gene. Findings and limits, study-wide: Patch test score showed a positive correlation with PT1 expanded TCR counts.

Authors' analysis steps: Across samples, TCR counts had a median of around 100,000 and ranged from about 20,000 to 750,000. TCRdb itself ran the RACE reads through MiXCR, one entry per CDR3 protein. TCRdb, not the authors, supplied the V and J calls. The table has 150,000 to 200,000 distinct CDR3 sequences, 24% seen once. Source: whole blood, taken in connection with sensitization to the hapten diphenylcyclopropenone (DPC). The sequence derives from a woman aged 40 to 50 with alopecia areata. Some clones in this sample may be carry-over from other donors' samples. The rearrangement joins TRBV7-3 to TRBJ1-1, with TRBD1 matching 8 bases. This CDR3 is CASSLTSAGGSFGTEAFF. The CDR3, as DNA: TGTGCCAGCAGCTTAACATCTGCAGGGGGCAGTTTCGGCACTGAAGCTTTCTTT.